This TCR beta chain was captured in a study of T cell responses to AZD1222 COVID-19 vaccine. About the research overall: Whether given at about 4 or about 12 weeks, second doses were pooled.

Between the trimmed V and J ends, which lost 4 bases and 3 bases, there was a span of 9 bases. Germline V gene data show CDR1 as SGHKS and CDR2 as YYEKEE (reference sequence). The CDR3 is made up of 13 amino acids. TCRdb's table, derived via immunoSEQ multiplex PCR, lists solely in-frame clones and lacks some. The sample has about 110,000 clones, 87% seen once. About this clone itself: Antigen specificity is unknown.

Findings and caveats of the study: It should be noted that donors were predominantly white British and more often female, and clonal diversity was possibly underestimated. Targets within unmutated variant regions were reportedly found for nearly half of spike-specific TCRs.

The source is an adult in good health. The specimen was peripheral blood, collected on day 0 of AZD1222 vaccination. The chain joins TRBV5-5 to TRBJ2-3; D is possibly TRBD1 or TRBD2 (5 bases each). The CDR3 DNA reads TGTGCCAGCAGCCAGGGACCAACAGATACGCAGTATTTT. This codes for CASSQGPTDTQYF. Drawing the rest from reference TRBV5-5 and TRBJ2-3, the complete variable domain is DAGVTQSPTHLIKTRGQQVTLRCSPISGHKSVSWYQQVLGQGPQFIFQYYEKEERGRGNFPDRFSARQFPNYSSELNVNALLLGDSALYLCASSQGPTDTQYFGPGTRLTVL.